This T cell receptor beta chain was identified during a study of PD-L1 blockade in urothelial cancer. Notes on the study in general: Prediction of better survival came from below-median pretreatment blood TCR clonality.

About this clone: The antigen is undetermined.

Sequenced by immunoSEQ multiplex PCR; TCRdb stores in-frame clones only, minus some. This table has roughly 91,000 clones, about 85% appearing once. Between the trimmed V and J ends, which lost 2 bases and 7 bases, there was a span of 12 bases. The germline CDR1 and CDR2 sequences are SNHLY and FYNNEI. There are 14 residues in the CDR3. Time point defined: pretreatment peripheral blood. The chain combines TRBV2 with TRBJ2-1; tentatively, D is TRBD2 (5 bases). The TCR originated in a man aged 60 to 69 with urothelial cancer. The material sequenced was PBMCs, taken around atezolizumab (anti-PD-L1) treatment. CDR3: CASSELIGVNEQFF. CDR3 sequence (DNA): TGTGCCAGCAGTGAATTGATCGGGGTTAATGAGCAGTTCTTC. Complete variable domain (other parts from reference TRBV2 and TRBJ2-1): EPEVTQTPSHQVTQMGQEVILRCVPISNHLYFYWYRQILGQKVEFLVSFYNNEISEKSEIFDDQFSVERPDGSNFTLKIRSTKLEDSAMYFCASSELIGVNEQFFGPGTRLTVL.